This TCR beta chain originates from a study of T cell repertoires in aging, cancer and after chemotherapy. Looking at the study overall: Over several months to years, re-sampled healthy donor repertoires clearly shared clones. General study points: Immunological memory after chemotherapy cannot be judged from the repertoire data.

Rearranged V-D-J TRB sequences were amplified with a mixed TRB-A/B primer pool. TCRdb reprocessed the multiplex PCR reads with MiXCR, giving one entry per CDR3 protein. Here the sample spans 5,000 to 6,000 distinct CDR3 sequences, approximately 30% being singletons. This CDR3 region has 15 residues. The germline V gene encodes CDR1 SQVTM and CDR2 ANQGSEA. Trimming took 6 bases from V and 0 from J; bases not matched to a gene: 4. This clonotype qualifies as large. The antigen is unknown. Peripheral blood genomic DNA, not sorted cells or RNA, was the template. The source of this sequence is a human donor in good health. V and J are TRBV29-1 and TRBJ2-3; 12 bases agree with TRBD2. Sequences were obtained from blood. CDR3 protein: CSVTSGSSSTDTQYF. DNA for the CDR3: TGCAGCGTGACTAGCGGGAGCTCTAGCACAGATACGCAGTATTTT.